A selection of T cell receptor beta chains follows, all from one sample in a study of T cells in localized non-small cell lung cancer. Repertoires were generated with immunoSEQ multiplex PCR, while TCRdb's copy carries only in-frame clones and drops some. The sample has 12,000 or so clones, about 86% seen once. Sequenced here: peripheral blood, sampled before any cancer treatment. The origin of the receptors is a male donor older than 55 with stage I lung adenocarcinoma. The CDR3 runs from the conserved cysteine through the conserved F or W. Each record gives: V gene, D gene, J gene, clone size, CDR3 DNA, CDR3 protein. A D gene is named only where the DNA matches it firmly. Clone size appears in some rows only: once, few, many, or a class for an expanded clone.

>TRBV14|NA|TRBJ2-1|NA
TGTGCCAGCAGCCAAGTGGACCCTCGGTACAATGAGCAGTTCTTC
CASSQVDPRYNEQFF
>TRBV11-2|NA|TRBJ2-2|few
TGTGCCAGCAGCTTAGGACCGAACACCGGGGAGCTGTTTTTT
CASSLGPNTGELFF
>TRBV15|TRBD1|TRBJ1-1|once
TGTGCCACCAGCACTTACAAGGGGGCAGAAGCTTTCTTT
CATSTYKGAEAFF
>TRBV11-1|NA|TRBJ2-7|NA
TGTGCCAGCAGCTCACGGAGAGACTACGAGCAGTACTTC
CASSSRRDYEQYF
>TRBV4-1|NA|TRBJ2-7|NA
TGCGCCAGCAGCCCCACGACGGCAGGTGGGGGATGGCAGTACTTC
CASSPTTAGGGWQYF
>TRBV7-9|NA|TRBJ1-2|NA
TGTGCCAGCAGCTTAGACCGGCCGGAGACCTCTAACTATGGCTACACCTTC
CASSLDRPETSNYGYTF
>TRBV27|NA|TRBJ2-5|NA
TGTGCCAGCAGCCCGGAGGGGGTGGAACAAGAGACCCAGTACTTC
CASSPEGVEQETQYF
>TRBV6-6|NA|TRBJ2-1|NA
TGTGCCAGCAGCCTACACCGGGGGCGAGAGAATGAGCAGTTCTTC
CASSLHRGRENEQFF
>TRBV28|NA|TRBJ2-7|NA
TGTGCCAGCAGTGTCGTGAAGGGGGTCCACGAGCAGTACTTC
CASSVVKGVHEQYF
>TRBV10-1|TRBD1|TRBJ2-7|NA
TGCGCCAGCAGTCCCGGGACAGGGGAAGGCTACGAGCAGTACTTC
CASSPGTGEGYEQYF
>TRBV2|NA|TRBJ2-7|NA
TGTGCCAGTAAGGAGGTGGGGGCCTACGAGCAGTACTTC
CASKEVGAYEQYF
>TRBV4-1|NA|TRBJ1-1|NA
TGCGCCAGCAGCCCGAGACAACAAAGCTCACAAGCTTTCTTT
CASSPRQQSSQAFF
>TRBV5-1|NA|TRBJ1-2|medium-sized
TGCGCCAGCAGTGACCAGGGGTACTATGGCTACACCTTC
CASSDQGYYGYTF
>TRBV11-2|TRBD1|TRBJ2-7|NA
TGTGCCAGCGTCAGGTCATCGCTCGGGACAGGGACGTACGAGCAGTACTTC
CASVRSSLGTGTYEQYF
>TRBV7-2|TRBD1|TRBJ1-2|NA
TGTGCCAGCAGCTTAGCTGCCTACCGGGACAGGGGGAGGAATGGCTACACCTTC
CASSLAAYRDRGRNGYTF
>TRBV7-9|NA|TRBJ1-1|few
TGTGCCAGCAGCTCGGGGCTGAACACTGAAGCTTTCTTT
CASSSGLNTEAFF
>TRBV28|NA|TRBJ1-2|NA
TGTGCCAGCAGCCCCTCACAGGGAGATCTTGGCTACACCTTC
CASSPSQGDLGYTF
>TRBV19|NA|TRBJ1-2|few
TGTGCCAGTAGTATTGAGTACAGCTATGGCTACACCTTC
CASSIEYSYGYTF
>TRBV5-1|TRBD1|TRBJ1-4|NA
TGCGCCAGCAGGGTGACAGGGTTAAATGAAAAACTGTTTTTT
CASRVTGLNEKLFF
>TRBV7-8|NA|TRBJ2-3|NA
TGTGCCAGCAGCTTAGCCGCTACCGGGGGTATCACAGATACGCAGTATTTT
CASSLAATGGITDTQYF
>TRBV7-2|NA|TRBJ2-3|NA
TGTGCCAGCAGCTTAACTCCCCAAGATACGCAGTATTTT
CASSLTPQDTQYF
>TRBV6-5|NA|TRBJ1-1|NA
TGTGCCAGCAGTTACCGGAGGGAGAACACTGAAGCTTTCTTT
CASSYRRENTEAFF
>TRBV29-1|TRBD2|TRBJ2-7|NA
TGCAGCGTTGCGGAGGGGAGGGGTTCCTACGAGCAGTACTTC
CSVAEGRGSYEQYF
>TRBV4-1|NA|TRBJ2-2|NA
TGCGCCAGCAGTCCCTCAGGGGCCGGCACCGGGGAGCTGTTTTTT
CASSPSGAGTGELFF
>TRBV4-1|NA|TRBJ2-1|NA
TGCGCCAGCAGCCAAGATCAAACCGGGACCGAGTTCTTC
CASSQDQTGTEFF
>TRBV9|NA|TRBJ1-1|NA
TGTGCCAGCAGCTCCGGGACCCCGCGGGAAGAAGCTTTCTTT
CASSSGTPREEAFF
>TRBV30|NA|TRBJ2-5|NA
TGTGCCTGGTCGGTGGGAGTCTCACAGACCCAGTACTTC
CAWSVGVSQTQYF
>TRBV2|NA|TRBJ2-2|NA
TGTGCCGGAGGGGGGGCACGAGCCGGGGAGCTGTTTTTT
CAGGGARAGELFF
>TRBV2|NA|TRBJ1-5|NA
TGTGCCAGCAGTCCCGGGCCCCTCCTTAATCAGCCCCAGCATTTT
CASSPGPLLNQPQHF
>TRBV11-3|NA|TRBJ2-1|NA
TGTGCCAGCAGCTTTAATCGGGGTGGTGAGCAGTTCTTC
CASSFNRGGEQFF
>TRBV10-1|NA|TRBJ2-4|NA
TGCGCCATTCCCCGAGGTGCGAGGGGCCTAGCCAAAAACATTCAGTACTTC
CAIPRGARGLAKNIQYF
>TRBV7-2|TRBD2|TRBJ2-1|once
TGTGCCAGCAGCTTAGGACTAGCGGATTACAATGAGCAGTTCTTC
CASSLGLADYNEQFF
>TRBV5-4|NA|TRBJ2-3|NA
TGTGCCAGCAGCTGGGCTAGCGGCACAGATACGCAGTATTTT
CASSWASGTDTQYF
>TRBV28|NA|TRBJ1-2|NA
TGTGCCAGCAGTTCAGGAGGGGGTAACTATGGCTACACCTTC
CASSSGGGNYGYTF
>TRBV28|NA|TRBJ1-1|NA
TGTGCCAGCAGTCTCCGGACAAGGAACACTGAAGCTTTCTTT
CASSLRTRNTEAFF
>TRBV7-2|NA|TRBJ1-5|NA
TGTGCCAGCAGCTTAGGACCTCCCCCGGATTTAGGATTCAATCAGCCCCAGCATTTT
CASSLGPPPDLGFNQPQHF
>TRBV5-1|TRBD1|TRBJ1-1|NA
TGCGCCAGCAGCCCAGGACAGGCGGACGGCACTGAAGCTTTCTTT
CASSPGQADGTEAFF